These 14 T cell receptor beta chains were sequenced from one sample in a study of CD8 T cells in Susac syndrome. RNA in amounts of roughly 0.5 to 1 ug was reverse transcribed with random hexamers. TCRdb passed the immunoSEQ multiplex PCR reads through MiXCR, listing each CDR3 protein once. The sample lists some 180,000 distinct CDR3 sequences, around 94% seen once, with around 0.094% in the top ten. Sequenced: CD4+ T cells from PBMCs. These receptors were collected from a human donor with Susac syndrome.

This clonotype occurred once. The rearrangement uses TRBV20-1 and TRBJ2-5, with D uncertain. From germline, CDR1 is DFQATT and CDR2 SNEGSKA (reference sequence). V lost 5 bases, J lost 5 bases, and 12 bases lay in between. CDR3 size: 12 residues. CDR3 in DNA: TGCAGTGCTGCCGGAGCGAGGGAGACCCAGTACTTC. Translating it yields CSAAGARETQYF.

The CDR3 protein is CASSLARANEQFF. The CDR3 DNA reads TGTGCCAGCAGCTTGGCCAGGGCCAATGAGCAGTTCTTC. The chain employs TRBV5-4 and TRBJ2-1; D is possibly TRBD1 (5 bases). V dropped 0 bases and J dropped 6 bases, with 7 bases sitting between them. The CDR3 sequence is 13 residues long. Germline-derived CDR1 and CDR2 are SGHNT and YYREEE (reference sequence).

The chain joins TRBV20-1 to TRBJ1-5, with D perhaps matching TRBD1 (6 bases). V was shortened by 6 bases and J by 2 bases, with 23 bases between the two germline ends. This CDR3 is built from 17 residues. The V gene's germline CDR1 is DFQATT and CDR2 SNEGSKA (reference sequence). The CDR3 loop is CSARRGAEISRNQPQHF. The DNA of the CDR3 is TGCAGTGCCCGACGGGGGGCCGAGATCTCTCGCAATCAGCCCCAGCATTTT.

The chain carries TRBV10-3 and TRBJ2-7, with D possibly TRBD2 on 5 matching bases. Germline CDR1 ENHRY, CDR2 SYGVKD. The CDR3 totals 13 residues. V was trimmed by 6 bases and J by 0 bases, leaving 9 bases between them. CDR3: CAIRTGYSYEQYF. The CDR3 coding sequence is TGTGCCATCAGGACGGGATACTCCTACGAGCAGTACTTC.

V is TRBV4-2 and J is TRBJ2-6; D is unresolved. The CDR3 is 15 residues long. The V end was cut by 4 bases, the J end by 1 base, with 8 bases between. CDR1 is LGHNA and CDR2 is YNFKEQ in the germline V gene. CDR3 region: CASSRPISGANVLTF. In DNA, the CDR3 is TGTGCCAGCAGCCGACCAATTTCTGGGGCCAACGTCCTGACTTTC.

The chain links TRBV6-5 to TRBJ1-2; TRBD1 matches 8 bases. Losses at the gene ends were 2 bases for V and 8 bases for J; bases not matched to a gene: 13. The germline V gene encodes CDR1 MNHEY and CDR2 SVGAGI. This CDR3 has 16 amino acids. The CDR3: CASSYGGTDRVGGYTF. CDR3 in DNA: TGTGCCAGCAGTTACGGGGGAACGGACAGGGTGGGCGGCTACACCTTC.

The V gene is TRBV5-1, the J gene TRBJ2-5, with 13 bases that match TRBD2. Germline CDR1 and CDR2: SGHRS and YFSETQ. The CDR3 contains 15 residues. Trimming cost V 4 bases and J 5 bases; bases outside gene matches: 5. DNA of the CDR3: TGCGCCAGCAGCGCTCGGACTAGCGGGAGTGAGACCCAGTACTTC. Translating gives CASSARTSGSETQYF.

This chain connects TRBV6-4 to TRBJ1-2; 8 bases map to TRBD1. V lost 6 bases, J lost 7 bases, and 7 bases stayed unmatched. The CDR3 contains 13 residues. Germline CDR1 is MRHNA and CDR2 is SNTAGT. This CDR3 is CASRTGQGSGYTF. In DNA form, the CDR3 reads TGTGCCAGCAGAACCGGACAGGGTAGTGGCTACACCTTC.

The sample holds one count of this clonotype. The V call is TRBV19, the J call TRBJ2-7; 9 bases fit TRBD2. The J segment lost 5 bases and the V segment lost 7 bases, leaving 15 bases of the junction unmatched. From germline, CDR1 is LNHDA and CDR2 SQIVND (reference sequence). This CDR3 is built from 16 residues. The CDR3 reads CASTPFRGGRVNEQYF. DNA of the CDR3: TGTGCCAGTACCCCGTTTCGAGGCGGGAGGGTCAACGAGCAGTACTTC.

The CDR3 nucleotides read TGTGCCAGCAGCTTGGTGGGTCGGTCCTACAATGAGCAGTTCTTC. Its protein is CASSLVGRSYNEQFF. V and J are TRBV7-2 and TRBJ2-1; D gene uncertain. CDR3 size: 15 residues. CDR1 is SGHTA and CDR2 is FQGNSA in the germline V gene. V gave up 3 bases and J gave up 1 base, with 10 bases separating them.

The chain has TRBV5-6 and TRBJ2-7; D uncertain. The V gene lost 1 base and the J gene lost 0 bases, with 11 bases spanning the gap. The CDR3 covers 15 residues. Looked up from germline, CDR1 is SGHDT and CDR2 is YYEEEE. CDR3 amino acids: CASSLFSLTSYEQYF. The CDR3 DNA reads as TGTGCCAGCAGCTTGTTTTCCCTTACCTCCTACGAGCAGTACTTC. Looking up the rest from reference TRBV5-6 and TRBJ2-7 gives the full variable domain: DAGVTQSPTHLIKTRGQQVTLRCSPKSGHDTVSWYQQALGQGPQFIFQYYEEEERQRGNFPDRFSGHQFPNYSSELNVNALLLGDSALYLCASSLFSLTSYEQYFGPGTRLTVT.

V is TRBV5-1 and J is TRBJ2-7, with D possibly being TRBD2 (7 bases). The CDR3 totals 15 residues. V lost 0 bases to trimming and J lost 3 bases, with 13 bases between them. Germline V gene sequence: CDR1 SGHRS, CDR2 YFSETQ. CDR3 coding DNA: TGCGCCAGCAGCTTGGAAGGGGGGGCCCTCTACGAGCAGTACTTC. This translates into CASSLEGGALYEQYF. The complete variable domain, with remaining parts taken from reference TRBV5-1 and TRBJ2-7, reads KAGVTQTPRYLIKTRGQQVTLSCSPISGHRSVSWYQQTPGQGLQFLFEYFSETQRNKGNFPGRFSGRQFSNSRSEMNVSTLELGDSALYLCASSLEGGALYEQYFGPGTRLTVT.

The V gene is TRBV30, the J gene TRBJ2-3; 12 bases align to TRBD1. CDR3 length equals 16 residues. After removal of 3 bases from V and 6 bases from J, the junction contained 10 bases not matched to a gene. Germline V gives CDR1 GTSNPN, CDR2 SVGIG (reference sequence). CDR3 coding DNA: TGTGCCTGGAGGACCCCGGGACAGGGGGCGGCTGATACGCAGTATTTT. This translates into CAWRTPGQGAADTQYF.

The J gene is TRBJ2-5, the V gene TRBV3-1; the D gene is possibly TRBD2 (6 bases). V gave up 1 base and J gave up 5 bases, with 14 bases separating them. Germline V gene sequence: CDR1 LGHDT, CDR2 YNNKEL (reference sequence). This CDR3 is built from 15 residues. In DNA, the CDR3 is TGTGCCAGCAGCCAAGCGGCTTCGGGAGTGGAGACCCAGTACTTC. It specifies CASSQAASGVETQYF.